This T cell receptor (beta chain) originates from a study of graft-versus-host responses after intestinal transplantation (dated by TCRdb to about 2021). About the full investigation: Multivisceral, liver-intestinal, or isolated intestinal transplants were received by the recipients. Every recipient was given anti-thymocyte globulin induction, then maintenance tacrolimus and steroids for 2 to 4 years. Bulk TCR-beta CDR3 sequencing was used to track graft-versus-host and host-versus-graft alloreactive T cell clones in the graft, circulation and bone marrow after intestinal transplantation. To identify alloreactive clones, pre-transplant mixed lymphocyte reaction products were sequenced and compared with unstimulated pre-transplant donor and recipient T cells. The cohort enrolled 20 to 25 intestinal transplant recipients, one of whom was a retransplant, and 3 patients without pretransplant specimens were excluded. A peak of at least 4% donor T cells among recipient peripheral blood mononuclear cells was the definition used for donor T cell macrochimerism. Samples from a few later patients were sequenced in-house on an Illumina MiSeq with MiXCR processing rather than by the commercial service.

Library creation used the immunoSEQ multiplex PCR assay. High-throughput TCR-beta CDR3 sequencing of genomic DNA from most patients was performed by Adaptive Biotechnologies. Under the source paper's analysis protocol: TCR sequencing data were retrieved from Adaptive's ImmunoSEQ software for 15 to 20 patients, whereas three other patients were processed with MiXCR and VDJtools. Because the origin of CDR3 nucleotide sequences shared between donor and recipient could not be assigned, those sequences were removed. To be classed as alloreactive, a clone needed at least 2-fold expansion over unstimulated cells and a minimum CFSE-low frequency of 0.002% (template counts) or 0.001% (read counts). A clone was considered mappable if detected in the sequenced pre-transplant spleen, lymph node, or MLR CFSE-low populations of the donor or recipient. Cumulative frequency of alloreactive clones was calculated as a percentage of all sequences weighted by copy number. TCRdb provides this immuneACCESS table in a form limited to in-frame rearrangements. Some clones are lacking; in checked studies, under half of them reflect an unresolved V gene, and why the rest are absent is not known. The V and J calls and clone size are taken from that table; D and trimming were inferred from the DNA. Present in this sample are about 6,400 clones, around 82% of which were seen just once. The ten largest clones take up 7.6% of the sample.

Summary of the overall study and its limitations: Early after transplant, peak levels of circulating GvH clones were associated with declines in HvG clones. GvH clones were found in recipient bone marrow, and some of the GvH clones appeared earlier in ileal mucosa or blood, which is consistent with an intestinal mucosal origin. In patients with donor T cell macrochimerism, the allografts had high GvH to HvG T cell clonal ratios. Conclusions were limited by the relatively low number and heterogeneity of intestinal transplant patients.

From cysteine to phenylalanine, the CDR3 is 14 amino acids long. CDR3 DNA only is kept here, 42 bases in frame from base 1. Based on the germline V gene, the CDR1 and CDR2 sequences are MDHEN and SYDVKM. V loses 4 bases of germline sequence and J loses 5 bases, and the interval between the two ends is 14 bases. Intraepithelial and lamina propria lymphocytes were isolated from graft specimens using dithiothreitol, EDTA incubations and collagenase D digestion. Bulk TCR-beta sequencing was performed on serial intestinal graft biopsy specimens collected as late as 600 days after transplant. To note about this clone: The target of this receptor is not known. Base qualities are not recorded, but no much larger clone differs from it by a single base.

The source material was ileum tissue, sampled around 300 days after intestinal transplant. This clonotype was sampled from a human patient who received an intestinal transplant, so some T cells may come from the graft donor. This chain is built from TRBV28 and TRBJ2-5; the D call is possibly TRBD1 or TRBD2, each sharing 5 bases. The CDR3 has the sequence CASSSWGISETQYF. The bases read TGTGCCAGCAGTTCCTGGGGGATTTCGGAGACCCAGTACTTC.